This T cell receptor (beta chain) was documented in a study of beta chain features in type 1 diabetes (dated by TCRdb to the late 2010s). In terms of the full investigation: Patients and healthy donors did not differ in mean age, gender distribution, total cell number or subset yield. In the study, TCRB repertoires of sorted circulating CD4+ T cell subsets from recently diagnosed type 1 diabetes patients were compared with those of matched healthy donors. A total of roughly 100 million sorted cells were examined across all samples, and RNA yield correlated strongly with the number of cells per subset. Whereas all 28 donors provided naive and central memory subsets, regulatory and stem cell-like memory subsets were isolated from just 8 patients and about 8 healthy donors. The study at large found these results: Sequencing cDNA rather than genomic DNA could over-represent highly expressing activated cells, although activation and CD3 levels did not differ between groups. Because small numbers of individuals were included in the HLA sub-analyses, any influence of HLA type on TCRB rearrangement was left unresolved. Patients with type 1 diabetes made fewer insertions and deleted more nucleotides at VDJ recombination sites, implying thymic rearrangement abnormalities. Naive, central memory and regulatory TCRB repertoires appeared more similar among patients than among healthy donors. A moderate but significant shortening of TCRB CDR3 length was observed in type 1 diabetes patients in all four CD4+ subsets. Shorter templates might be favored by PCR, yet because patient and control samples were amplified and corrected together, any such skew would affect both groups equally.

As concerns this clone: The antigen it binds to is not known. Base qualities are not recorded, but no much larger clone differs from it by a single base.

The CDR3, cysteine through phenylalanine, is 12 amino acids long. Only CDR3 DNA is held: 36 bases, read in frame from base 1. Between the V and J ends, shortened by 6 bases and 7 bases respectively, the junction contains 13 bases. CDR1 KGHSH and CDR2 LQKENI were looked up in the germline V gene. All of the isolated RNA was reverse transcribed with the High Capacity cDNA Reverse Transcription Kit, so expressed TCRB transcripts were sequenced. Deep immunoSEQ sequencing was applied to naive, central memory and regulatory T cell samples, giving an average of roughly 3.5 million total reads per sample. After sorted cells were lysed in RLT buffer, RNA was extracted with DNase-treated RNeasy Micro or Mini kits, with the choice depending on cell number. To prevent cross-contamination, every cell subset was processed on its own, while patient and healthy donor samples were processed together. TCRB sequences were amplified from cDNA with the immunoSEQ multiplex PCR, producing 87-bp fragments spanning the CDR3 region. Amplicons were sequenced on the Illumina HiSeq platform. As for the authors' bioinformatics: PCR bias was corrected computationally using synthetic template baselines, and reads within Hamming distance 2 were collapsed, with unmergeable singletons discarded. Reads were aligned to IMGT to assign V, D and J genes, CDR3 length, and insertions or deletions at six rearrangement sites. Within each subset, clonotype counts were normalized to the number of sorted cells before true diversity and Gini coefficients were calculated with the tcR R package. The overlap coefficient, calculated on TCRB nucleotide sequences, was used to quantify repertoire sharing. As stored in TCRdb, this immuneACCESS dataset retains in-frame rearrangements with V and J assigned. A fraction of the clones does not appear; measured against another copy, unresolved V genes explain less than half of the discrepancy, and the remainder lacks a known reason. V, J and clone size reflect that table, while D and trimming were determined from the DNA. Present in this sample are approximately 140,000 clones, roughly 9.3% of which were seen just once. The top ten clonotypes cover approximately 0.65% of the sample.

From each donor, a single peripheral blood sample of 100 to 150 mL on average was drawn into heparinised tubes. A BD FACSAria II and a panel including CD45RO, CCR7, CD25, CD127, CD95 and CD27 were used to sort naive, central memory, regulatory and stem cell-like memory CD4+ T cells. A purity above 98% was achieved for all sorted populations. PBMCs were separated immediately by Lymphoprep density gradient centrifugation and were stained directly, without being cultured. So that batch effects would be minimized, each experiment stained and sorted samples in pairs, pairing one healthy donor with one patient.

What was sequenced was central memory CD4+ T cells from blood. The sequence derives from a woman aged 40 to 55 in good health. The sequence is built from TRBV18 and TRBJ2-7; D gene: possibly TRBD1, on 5 matching bases. The CDR3 sequence is CASSPDSVEQYF. DNA sequence: TGTGCCAGCTCCCCTGACAGCGTTGAGCAGTACTTC.